This T cell receptor beta chain was obtained from a study of cytomegalovirus exposure and HLA in healthy donors. The CDR3 has 16 residues. CDR1 SGHRS and CDR2 YFSETQ come from the germline V gene. V shed 4 bases, J shed 9 bases, and the junction held 13 bases outside the gene matches. In the PCR, 60 Vbeta and 13 Jbeta primers were used. Assay used: immunoSEQ multiplex PCR; TCRdb lists only in-frame clones, some missing. The listing records 130,000 or so clones. Material: PBMCs. The V and J genes are TRBV5-1 and TRBJ1-6; 7 bases fit TRBD1. The sequence derives from a man between 18 and 29 years old in good health and CMV-seronegative. The CDR3 DNA follows: TGCGCCAGCAGCCGACAGGGTAACCTCGAGGCTTCACCCCTCCACTTT. Its translation: CASSRQGNLEASPLHF.